This T cell receptor beta chain was identified in a study of cytomegalovirus exposure and HLA in healthy donors (dated by TCRdb to about 2017). About the investigation overall: According to an earlier analysis of around 600 of the donors, some 180 million T cells yielded roughly 100 million unique TCR beta sequences and about 300 Gb of sequence data. The study profiled the T cell repertoires of some 610 subjects by immunosequencing and related them to cytomegalovirus serostatus. To predict cytomegalovirus infection status, the study brought together high-throughput TCR immunosequencing, statistical association of individual TCRs with disease status, and machine learning. About 300 gigabases of sequencing data and approximately 91 million unique TCR sequences made up an early release that covered several hundred HLA-typed donors. In the later analysis, no new phenotypic data were used to find candidate immune exposures; instead, reliance was placed on TCR beta sequences and their occurrence across donors. Typing coverage differed by locus: A, B, C, DRB1 and DQB1 were typed in roughly 620-640 donors, DQA1 in 522, DPA1 in 600 to 610, and DPB1 in approximately 450. A handful of DR-DQ haplotypes were treated as single units for association and clustering because of strong linkage in the cohort. In a later analysis, previously published TCR beta repertoires from 670 or so donors were re-analyzed and high-resolution HLA genotyping was added so that TCR occurrence patterns could be studied. In addition to the first cohort of 666 subjects, a separate validation cohort of 100 to 150 different subjects was used. Donor age, sex, ethnicity and CMV serostatus were compiled alongside the repertoire data. Genome-wide SNP genotypes for about 65% of the roughly 670 donors were used in a later genetic analysis, which treated that subset as a discovery cohort. Class I and class II HLA loci were covered by the typing at four-digit resolution. Across about 380 genotyped donors of the cohort, an average of roughly 230,000 unique TCR beta nucleotide sequences per donor were sequenced, and approximately 19% of those sequences were non-productive. Of the roughly 400 genotyped donors, over 65% fell in the genetic ancestry cluster associated with self-reported Caucasian donors. The study aimed to test whether signatures of past pathogen exposure could be identified by cataloging public T cell receptors. To decide whether each TCR beta V gene segment behaved as functional or pseudogenic, an earlier analysis of 587 of the donors relied on high-throughput TCR beta sequencing. All discovery cohort repertoires had been generated on a single sequencing platform.

Regarding this clone: The clone's antigen remains unknown. No base quality values were provided; no much bigger clone lies one nucleotide off.

Library generation was performed with the immunoSEQ multiplex PCR assay. For the multiplex PCR, a mixture combining 60 forward primers for TCR Vbeta segments and 13 reverse primers for TCR Jbeta segments was used. A multiplex PCR assay on genomic DNA amplified the CDR3 region of rearranged TCR beta genes. On the Illumina HiSeq System, the amplified TCR beta libraries were sequenced as 87-base-pair reads. From the authors' description of their analysis: A later analysis tallied some 79 million unique TCR beta chains across the 666 repertoires, and approximately 12 million of those chains were shared by two or more donors. A nearest-neighbor algorithm error-corrected the raw reads and collapsed the reads into unique sequences, merging closely related sequences to remove PCR and sequencing errors. CDR3 sequences were aligned to IMGT reference sequences to assign V, D and J gene segments. For a sequence to be retained, a match of at least six nucleotides was required to both a V gene segment and a J gene segment. A rearrangement was called productive if the CDR3 had no stop codons and remained in frame with V and J, and every other rearrangement was called non-productive. CDR3 was defined according to IMGT convention as the region running from the second conserved V-encoded cysteine to the conserved J-encoded phenylalanine. The earlier analysis of 500 to 650 of the donors excluded any sequence lacking an unambiguous match to a single V gene segment. An earlier analysis of several hundred of the donors called V segments functional above 56.7% productive rearrangements and segregating when the between-donor standard deviation exceeded 5%. A statistical classification framework was developed to diagnose cytomegalovirus status using the catalog of TCR beta chain sequences. A later analysis assigned V and J genes by comparing TCR nucleotide sequences with IMGT/GENE-DB human TR gene sequences. A later analysis assigned CDR3 sequences and most-parsimonious VDJ recombination scenarios with the TCRdist pipeline. In a later analysis, each TCR beta chain was defined by its CDR3 amino acid sequence together with its V-gene family, and reads without a unique V-gene family were excluded. In a later analysis, 450 to 600 highly shared, low-generation-probability nucleotide sequences were removed to address suspected cross-contamination and a sequencing artifact. In a later analysis, a clonal expansion index for each public chain was calculated from normalized within-repertoire ranks of inferred template counts. In a later analysis, generation probabilities were computed with a VDJ recombination model fitted to out-of-frame rearrangements, and the resulting probabilities were checked against IGoR. In a later analysis, TCR-TCR, TCR-HLA and TCR-CMV co-occurrence was scored with hypergeometric tests, and a repertoire-size bias correction was applied to TCR pairs. To estimate false discovery rates, a later analysis permuted the HLA or CMV assignments 20 times. A later analysis grouped co-occurring TCRs with DBSCAN, adding TCRdist sequence similarity when clustering within HLA-allele-positive subsets. Repertoires with fewer than 30,000 or more than 120,000 public chains, plus five repertoires with anomalous nucleotide sharing, were excluded from co-occurrence clustering. TCRdb took over this immuneACCESS table, retaining in-frame rearrangements with V and J assigned. Such tables are incomplete; in checked studies, under half of the missing clones stem from an unresolved V gene, and the remainder is unexplained. V, J and clone size are taken as reported in that table, and D and trimming were inferred from the DNA itself. The sample data list roughly 290,000 clones, and 80% of these were observed just once. The ten largest clones add up to about 0.28% of the sample.

V gives up 0 bases and J gives up 7 bases, and the segment between their germline ends measures 13 bases. Taken from the germline V gene, the CDR1 and CDR2 loops are SGHRS and YFSETQ. The CDR3 runs 14 amino acids, cysteine and phenylalanine included. Just CDR3 DNA is preserved here, 42 bases in frame from base 1. What the authors observed across the whole study: A few of the identified cytomegalovirus-associated TCR beta chains were confirmed in vitro to be specific for cytomegalovirus antigens. The classifier was reported to diagnose cytomegalovirus status with high specificity and sensitivity in both the original and validation cohorts. A further reported finding was that TCR beta sequences accurately predicted the HLA-A and HLA-B alleles for most subjects in the first cohort. Linkage disequilibrium might explain the correlated functional status among segregating V segments, but an unknown experimental factor could not be excluded. According to a later genetic analysis, donors in an Asian-associated ancestry cluster had fewer N-insertions in productive TCRs than the approximately 690-donor mean. A later analysis found that most CMV-associated TCR beta chains appeared HLA-restricted, with HLA associations seemingly driven largely by CMV exposure. According to a later analysis, parvovirus B19, influenza, CMV and Epstein-Barr virus appeared linked to several top co-occurrence clusters. In a later analysis, TCR association rates were found to vary across HLA loci, with the most associated TCRs seen for DRB1 alleles and the fewest for HLA-C alleles. Assigning TCR associations to individual alleles was difficult when HLA alleles, especially DR and DQ, strongly co-occurred. The study listed approximately 150 TCR beta chains as associated with cytomegalovirus. Immune exposure information for the cohort was limited to CMV serostatus. The earlier analysis of some 560 of the donors excluded some 15 rarely observed V segments, including chromosome 9 orphons, because counts were too low. Most TCR sequences were seen in very few donors, while some public TCRs were found in many individuals. The cohort was sequenced for TCR beta chains only, and without alpha or paired-chain data the features that could be detected were limited. A group of highly shared sequence variants was considered likely to be a technical artifact of the sequencing pipeline. Compared with equally common non-associated chains, HLA-associated TCR beta chains in a later analysis were more clonally expanded and had lower generation probabilities. An association between a missense DCLRE1C variant and V-gene and J-gene trimming of TCR beta chains was found in a later genetic analysis and replicated in an independent cohort. In a later analysis, about 16,000 TCR beta sequences were associated with specific HLA alleles at a false discovery rate of 0.05. Some IMGT-functional V segments, including TRBV6-2 and TRBV6-3, could not be told apart with the 87-base-pair reads, so those segments were excluded. The authors suggested that the approach could potentially be generalized to other disease states and immunological phenotypes. In an earlier analysis of 587 of the donors, most TCR beta V segments appeared in productive rearrangements about 87% or about 30% of the time, broadly matching IMGT annotations. Because HLA typing was unavailable for some donors at each locus, only the typed subset was used in association tests. Roughly uniform sequencing depth across donors was assumed in presence/absence analyses, although this assumption may not hold.

The cohort was made up of roughly 670 healthy bone marrow donors. At the time of sampling, every cohort member was nominally healthy, though immune exposures that went unrecorded were likely present. The donor tested CMV seronegative and was one of the 352 seronegative cohort members. A peripheral blood sample was collected from each donor, and TCR beta sequencing was performed on peripheral blood mononuclear cells. The Qiagen DNeasy Blood Extraction Kit was used to extract genomic DNA from the blood cell samples. The specimen sequenced was PBMCs. The TCR originated in a girl aged 2 to 10 in good health and CMV-seronegative. The rearrangement joined TRBV5-1 to TRBJ2-5; the best D guess is TRBD2, with 5 bases matching. The encoded CDR3 is CASSLAPEEVTQYF. The nucleotide sequence is TGCGCCAGCAGCTTGGCGCCCGAGGAGGTGACCCAGTACTTC.